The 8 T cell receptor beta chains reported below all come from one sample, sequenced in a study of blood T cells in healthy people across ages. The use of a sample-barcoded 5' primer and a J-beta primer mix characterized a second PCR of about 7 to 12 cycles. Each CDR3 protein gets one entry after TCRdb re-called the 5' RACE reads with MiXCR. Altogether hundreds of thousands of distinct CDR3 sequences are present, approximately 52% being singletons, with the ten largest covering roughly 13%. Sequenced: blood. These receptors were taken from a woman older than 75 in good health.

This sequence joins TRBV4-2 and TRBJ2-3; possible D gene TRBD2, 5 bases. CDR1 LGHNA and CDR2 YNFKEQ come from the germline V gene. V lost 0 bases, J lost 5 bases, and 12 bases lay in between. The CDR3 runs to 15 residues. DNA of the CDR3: TGTGCCAGCAGCCAAGATTGGGGAGCCAAAGATACGCAGTATTTT. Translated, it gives CASSQDWGAKDTQYF.

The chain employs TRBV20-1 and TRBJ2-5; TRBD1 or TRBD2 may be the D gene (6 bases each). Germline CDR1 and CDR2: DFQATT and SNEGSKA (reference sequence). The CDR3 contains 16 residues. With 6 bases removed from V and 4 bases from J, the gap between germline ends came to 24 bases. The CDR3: CSAPLLTGGGVETQYF. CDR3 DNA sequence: TGCAGTGCCCCCCTCCTTACCGGGGGCGGTGTAGAGACCCAGTACTTC.

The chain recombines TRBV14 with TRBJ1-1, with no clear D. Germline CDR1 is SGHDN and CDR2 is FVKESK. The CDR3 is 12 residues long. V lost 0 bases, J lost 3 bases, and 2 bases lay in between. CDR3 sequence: CASSQEYTEAFF. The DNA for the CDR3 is TGTGCCAGCAGCCAAGAATACACTGAAGCTTTCTTT.

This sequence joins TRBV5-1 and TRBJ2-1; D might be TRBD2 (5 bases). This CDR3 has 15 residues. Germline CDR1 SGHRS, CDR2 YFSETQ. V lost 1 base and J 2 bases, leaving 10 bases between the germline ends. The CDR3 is CASSLTRGTYNEQFF. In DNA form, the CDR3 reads TGCGCCAGCAGCTTGACCCGGGGAACCTACAATGAGCAGTTCTTC.

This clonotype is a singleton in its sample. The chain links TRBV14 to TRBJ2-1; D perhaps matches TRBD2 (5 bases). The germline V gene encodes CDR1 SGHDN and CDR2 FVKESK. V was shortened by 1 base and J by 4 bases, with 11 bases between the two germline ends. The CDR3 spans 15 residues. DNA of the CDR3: TGTGCCAGCAGCCAAGGGGATACGGGATACAATGAGCAGTTCTTC. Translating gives CASSQGDTGYNEQFF.

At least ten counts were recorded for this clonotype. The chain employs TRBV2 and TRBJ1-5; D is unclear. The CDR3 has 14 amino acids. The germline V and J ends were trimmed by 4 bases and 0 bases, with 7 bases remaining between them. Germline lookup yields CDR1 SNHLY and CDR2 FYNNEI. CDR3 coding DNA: TGTGCCAGCAGTGGGTTCTATAGCAATCAGCCCCAGCATTTT. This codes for CASSGFYSNQPQHF.

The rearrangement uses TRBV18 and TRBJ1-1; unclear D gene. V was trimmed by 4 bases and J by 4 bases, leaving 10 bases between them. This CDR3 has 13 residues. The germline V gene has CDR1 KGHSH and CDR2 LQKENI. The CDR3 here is CASSQLETTEAFF. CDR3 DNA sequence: TGTGCCAGCTCACAGCTGGAGACCACTGAAGCTTTCTTT.

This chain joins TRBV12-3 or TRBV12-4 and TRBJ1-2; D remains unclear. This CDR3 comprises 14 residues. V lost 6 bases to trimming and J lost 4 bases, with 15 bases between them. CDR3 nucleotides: TGTGCCAGCAGCCTCCCAGGTGGTGGCTATGGCTACACCTTC. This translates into CASSLPGGGYGYTF.